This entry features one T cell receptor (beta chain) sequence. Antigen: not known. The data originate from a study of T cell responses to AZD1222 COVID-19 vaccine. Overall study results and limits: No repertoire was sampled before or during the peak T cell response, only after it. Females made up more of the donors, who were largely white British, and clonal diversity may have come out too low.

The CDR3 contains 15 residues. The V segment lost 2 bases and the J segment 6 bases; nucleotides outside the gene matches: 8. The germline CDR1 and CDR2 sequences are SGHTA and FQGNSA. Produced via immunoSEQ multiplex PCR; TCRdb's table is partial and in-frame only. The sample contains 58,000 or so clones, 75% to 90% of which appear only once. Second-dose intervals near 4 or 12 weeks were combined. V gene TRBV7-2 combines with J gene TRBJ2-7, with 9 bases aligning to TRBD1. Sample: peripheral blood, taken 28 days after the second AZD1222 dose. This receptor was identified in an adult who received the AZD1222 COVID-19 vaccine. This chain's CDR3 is CASSLWGQGSREQYF. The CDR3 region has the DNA TGTGCCAGCAGCTTATGGGGACAGGGAAGCCGCGAGCAGTACTTC.